A selection of T cell receptor beta chains follows, all from one sample in a study of beta chain features in type 1 diabetes. Libraries were prepared by immunoSEQ multiplex PCR; TCRdb keeps only in-frame clonotypes and omits some of them. The sample records roughly 730,000 clones, around an eighth being singletons. The sample taken for sequencing was naive CD4+ T cells from blood. These TCRs come from a man younger than 30 with type 1 diabetes. CDR3s include the opening cysteine and the closing phenylalanine or tryptophan. The order of the fields is D gene, V gene, J gene, clone size, CDR3 DNA, CDR3 protein. The D gene is left open where the match is weak. A row's size may be missing; if present it is once, few, many or a size class.

>.|TRBV10-3|TRBJ1-1|few
TGTGCCATCAGTGAGGGCAGGGGAGGTAGGGACACTGAAGCTTTCTTT
CAISEGRGGRDTEAFF
>TRBD1|TRBV4-1|TRBJ2-7|.
TGCGCCAGCAGCCAAGCTCAGGGGGCCTACGAGCAGTACTTC
CASSQAQGAYEQYF
>TRBD1|TRBV7-2|TRBJ2-1|few
TGTGCCAGCAGCTTAACACAGGGGTCTGAGCAGTTCTTC
CASSLTQGSEQFF
>.|TRBV10-3|TRBJ2-5|.
TGTGCCATCAGTGAGTCGGCGGGGGAGACCCAGTACTTC
CAISESAGETQYF
>.|TRBV7-9|TRBJ1-1|.
TGTGCCAGCAGCTTAGCTGGTGAAGCTTTCTTT
CASSLAGEAFF
>.|TRBV28|TRBJ1-6|once
TGTGCCACCATCAGAGTTGGGACGGCAAATTCACCCCTCCACTTT
CATIRVGTANSPLHF
>TRBD1|TRBV5-6|TRBJ2-5|few
TGTGCCAGCAGCTTCTACGACAGGGACCAAGAGACCCAGTACTTC
CASSFYDRDQETQYF
>.|TRBV30|TRBJ2-5|few
TGTGCCTGGAGTGGAACTATACAAGAGACCCAGTACTTC
CAWSGTIQETQYF
>TRBD1|TRBV9|TRBJ2-7|few
TGTGCCAGCAGCGTAGGGGGACAGGAACTCGAGCAGTACTTC
CASSVGGQELEQYF
>.|TRBV5-4|TRBJ1-2|.
TGTGCCAGCAGCCTGATAACAGGGTACGATGGCTACACCTTC
CASSLITGYDGYTF
>.|TRBV5-1|TRBJ1-1|few
TGCGCCAGCAGCTTGGACCCCACGGGGCTCTTTGTGAACACTGAAGCTTTCTTT
CASSLDPTGLFVNTEAFF
>TRBD1|TRBV18|TRBJ1-1|few
TGTGCCAGCTCACCACAGGGACAGGTAAACACTGAAGCTTTCTTT
CASSPQGQVNTEAFF
>.|TRBV5-1|TRBJ1-1|.
TGCGCCAGCAGCCCAATCCTTCGACCGGGGAGCACTGAAGCTTTCTTT
CASSPILRPGSTEAFF
>.|TRBV2|TRBJ2-5|.
TGTGCCAGCAGCCTTTCGAGGGCGCGGGTAGGGGGTCAAGAGACCCAGTACTTC
CASSLSRARVGGQETQYF
>.|TRBV7-9|TRBJ2-5|once
TGTGCCAGCAGCTCCCCCTCTGGGAGCCGGGAGACCCAGTACTTC
CASSSPSGSRETQYF
>.|TRBV4-1|TRBJ1-2|few
TGCGCCAGCAGCCAAGATGGGGACTATGGCTACACCTTC
CASSQDGDYGYTF
>.|TRBV5-1|TRBJ1-1|.
TGCGCCAGCAGCTTGGAAGTCTCCATGAACACTGAAGCTTTCTTT
CASSLEVSMNTEAFF
>.|TRBV28|TRBJ2-1|few
TGTGCCAGCAGGCGGGACTCGTACTCCTACAATGAGCAGTTCTTC
CASRRDSYSYNEQFF
>TRBD1|TRBV4-1|TRBJ2-3|.
TGCGCCAGCAGCTACCGGGACAGGGGTGCAGATACGCAGTATTTT
CASSYRDRGADTQYF
>TRBD1|TRBV7-8|TRBJ1-1|few
TGTGCCAGCAGCTTCGACAGGGCCACTGAAGCTTTCTTT
CASSFDRATEAFF
>.|TRBV5-8|TRBJ1-1|few
TGTGCCAGCAGCTTGCCCTCAGGGAACACTGAAGCTTTCTTT
CASSLPSGNTEAFF
>.|TRBV25-1|TRBJ1-4|once
TGTGCCAGCAGTGAAAGGCGAAAAGATAATGAAAAACTGTTTTTT
CASSERRKDNEKLFF
>TRBD1|TRBV5-4|TRBJ1-1|few
TGTGCCAGCAGCTTGGAAGACAGGGCCACTGAAGCTTTCTTT
CASSLEDRATEAFF
>.|TRBV19|TRBJ1-4|.
TGTGCCAGTAGTATAGGCAGCTTTTACGAAAAACTGTTTTTT
CASSIGSFYEKLFF
>TRBD2|TRBV2|TRBJ2-5|few
TGTGCCAGCAGAAGGACTAGCGGGGAAGAGACCCAGTACTTC
CASRRTSGEETQYF
>.|TRBV30|TRBJ2-1|.
TGTGCCTTCAGGACCACCTACAATGAGCAGTTCTTC
CAFRTTYNEQFF
>TRBD1|TRBV30|TRBJ2-7|.
TGTGCCTGGAGTGTATGGGACAGGGGTTACGAGCAGTACTTC
CAWSVWDRGYEQYF
>.|TRBV10-3|TRBJ2-1|.
TGTGCCATCAGTGGACCAACTTACAATGAGCAGTTCTTC
CAISGPTYNEQFF
>.|TRBV20-1|TRBJ1-2|.
TGCAGTGTTAAAACCAGAGATGGCTACACCTTC
CSVKTRDGYTF
>TRBD2|TRBV11-2|TRBJ2-3|.
TGTGCCAGCAGTCGTAGCGGGGGGTACACAGATACGCAGTATTTT
CASSRSGGYTDTQYF
>.|TRBV7-9|TRBJ1-1|.
TGTGCCAGCAGCCAAAGGGGGGCCGAAGCTTTCTTT
CASSQRGAEAFF